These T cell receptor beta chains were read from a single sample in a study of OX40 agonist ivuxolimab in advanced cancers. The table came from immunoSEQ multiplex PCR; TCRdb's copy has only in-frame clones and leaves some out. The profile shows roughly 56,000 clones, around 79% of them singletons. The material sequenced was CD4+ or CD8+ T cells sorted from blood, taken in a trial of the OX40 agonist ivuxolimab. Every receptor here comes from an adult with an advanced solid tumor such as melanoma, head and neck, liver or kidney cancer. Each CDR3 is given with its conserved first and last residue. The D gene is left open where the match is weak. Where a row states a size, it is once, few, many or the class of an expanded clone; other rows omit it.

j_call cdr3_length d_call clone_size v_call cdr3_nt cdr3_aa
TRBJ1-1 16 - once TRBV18 TGTGCCAGCTCACCATGGTCTAGGTCTACTAACACTGAAGCTTTCTTT CASSPWSRSTNTEAFF
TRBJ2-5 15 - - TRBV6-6 TGTGCCAGCAGTTTTCGTCCAGGGGAAGGAGAGACCCAGTACTTC CASSFRPGEGETQYF
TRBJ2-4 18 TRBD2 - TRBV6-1 TGTGCCAGCAGTGAGACCCCTAGCGGGAACTACGCCAAAAACATTCAGTACTTC CASSETPSGNYAKNIQYF
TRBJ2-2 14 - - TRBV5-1 TGCGCCAGCAGCTTGGTTGGAGGCGCCGGGGAGCTGTTTTTT CASSLVGGAGELFF
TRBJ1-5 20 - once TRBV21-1 TGTGCCAGCAGCAAAGACCTTAGGGGACAGGGGTTCCCTAGCAATCAGCCCCAGCATTTT CASSKDLRGQGFPSNQPQHF
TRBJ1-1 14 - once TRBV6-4 TGTGCCAGCAGACCGGGACATCAGAACACTGAAGCTTTCTTT CASRPGHQNTEAFF
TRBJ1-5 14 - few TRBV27 TGTGCCAGCAGTTTTGGGGGCTCTGGGCAGCCCCAGCATTTT CASSFGGSGQPQHF
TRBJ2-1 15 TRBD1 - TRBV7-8 TGTGCCAGCAGCTCCCGGGACAGTGCCTACAATGAGCAGTTCTTC CASSSRDSAYNEQFF
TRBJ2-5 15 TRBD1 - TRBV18 TGTGCCAGCTCACCTCGACAGGGGGCAGGGGAGACCCAGTACTTC CASSPRQGAGETQYF
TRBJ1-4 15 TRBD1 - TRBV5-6 TGTGCCAGCAGCTTGCGGACAGGGTCTAATGAAAAACTGTTTTTT CASSLRTGSNEKLFF
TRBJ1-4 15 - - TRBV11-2 TGTGCCAGCAGGAGGCCCTTTGCAACTAATGAAAAACTGTTTTTT CASRRPFATNEKLFF
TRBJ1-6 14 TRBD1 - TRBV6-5 TGTGCCAGCAGTTCGGGACAGGGGCGTTCACCCCTCCACTTT CASSSGQGRSPLHF
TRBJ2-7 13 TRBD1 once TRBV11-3 TGTGCCAGCAGCCAGGACAGGGACCACGAGCAGTACTTC CASSQDRDHEQYF
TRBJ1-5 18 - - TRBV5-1 TGCGCCAGCAGCCCAGGGACGGGTTGGGGAATTAGCAATCAGCCCCAGCATTTT CASSPGTGWGISNQPQHF
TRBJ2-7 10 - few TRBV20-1 TGCAGTGCGGGCGGCTACGAGCAGTACTTC CSAGGYEQYF
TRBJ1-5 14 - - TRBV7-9 TGTGCCAGCAGCTTAGACCAGGGAGGGCAGCCCCAGCATTTT CASSLDQGGQPQHF
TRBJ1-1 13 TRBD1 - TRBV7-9 TGTGCCAGCAGCCGGGACAGTAACACTGAAGCTTTCTTT CASSRDSNTEAFF
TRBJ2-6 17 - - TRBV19 TGTGCCAGTAGTATACAGGGGAATAGATTTGGGGCCAACGTCCTGACTTTC CASSIQGNRFGANVLTF
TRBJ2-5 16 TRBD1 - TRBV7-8 TGTGCCAGCAGCCGCCACCTGGGACAGGTTCGAGAGACCCAGTACTTC CASSRHLGQVRETQYF
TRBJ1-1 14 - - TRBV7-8 TGTGCCAGCAGCTTAGTGCCGTCGAACACTGAAGCTTTCTTT CASSLVPSNTEAFF
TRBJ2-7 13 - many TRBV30 TGTGCCTGGAGTGTTTCAAGTTACTACGAGCAGTACTTC CAWSVSSYYEQYF
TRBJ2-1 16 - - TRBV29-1 TGCAGCGTCAAGGCGGGGTGGCAGGGGGCCTACAATGAGCAGTTCTTC CSVKAGWQGAYNEQFF
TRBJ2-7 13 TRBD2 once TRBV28 TGTGCCAGCACCCCGTCGGGAGGGCGGGAGCAGTACTTC CASTPSGGREQYF
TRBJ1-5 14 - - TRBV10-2 TGCGCCAGCAGGGTGGGACTAGGCAATCAGCCCCAGCATTTT CASRVGLGNQPQHF
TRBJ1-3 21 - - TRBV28 TGTGCCAGCAGCAACCTATTTGGGCCTTTTCTTCGGGGTATCGGTGGAAACACCATATATTTT CASSNLFGPFLRGIGGNTIYF
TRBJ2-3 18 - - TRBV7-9 TGTGCCAGCAGCTTAGGCGTGATAGTGCGCCCTAGCACAGATACGCAGTATTTT CASSLGVIVRPSTDTQYF
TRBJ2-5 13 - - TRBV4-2 TGTGCCAGCAGCCAAAAAGTCGGAGAGACCCAGTACTTC CASSQKVGETQYF
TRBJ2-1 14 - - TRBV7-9 TGTGCCAGCAGCTTTACGGCCGTGTCTTATGAGCAGTTCTTC CASSFTAVSYEQFF
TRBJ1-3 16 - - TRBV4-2 TGTGCCAGCAGCCAAGTCGGCCAGGGCTCTGGAAACACCATATATTTT CASSQVGQGSGNTIYF
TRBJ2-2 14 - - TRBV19 TGTGCCAGTAGTCCGCGCAGGGTTACCGGGGAGCTGTTTTTT CASSPRRVTGELFF
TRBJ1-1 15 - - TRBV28 TGTGCCAGCAGCCCCACAGACAGAGATTACACTGAAGCTTTCTTT CASSPTDRDYTEAFF
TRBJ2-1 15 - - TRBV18 TGTGCCAGCTCACCTTCTCAGACTCGCTACAATGAGCAGTTCTTC CASSPSQTRYNEQFF
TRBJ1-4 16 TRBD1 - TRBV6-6 TGTGCCAGCAGTAGGACAGGGGCCGGAGGGTATGGAAAACTGTTTTTT CASSRTGAGGYGKLFF
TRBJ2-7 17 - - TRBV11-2 TGTGCCAGCAGCCCTAGTCCCGACCGGACAGCCCACCACGAGCAGTACTTC CASSPSPDRTAHHEQYF
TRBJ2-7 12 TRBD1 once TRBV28 TGTGCCAGCTCAGACAGGGCCTACGAGCAGTACTTC CASSDRAYEQYF
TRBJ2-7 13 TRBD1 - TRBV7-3 TGTGCCAGCAGCCCCCGACAGGGCGGCGAGCAGTACTTC CASSPRQGGEQYF
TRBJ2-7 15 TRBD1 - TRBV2 TGTGCCAGCAGGTACCTACAGGGGATATCTGCCGAGCAGTACTTC CASRYLQGISAEQYF
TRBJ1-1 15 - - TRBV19 TGTGCCAGTAGTATTAATCTGGTCACGAACACTGAAGCTTTCTTT CASSINLVTNTEAFF
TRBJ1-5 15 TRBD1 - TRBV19 TGTGCCAGTAGTATCGGGACAGGAATAAATCAGCCCCAGCATTTT CASSIGTGINQPQHF
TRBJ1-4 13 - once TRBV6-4 TGTGCCAGCGAAGAGGGAGGTAATGAAAAACTGTTTTTT CASEEGGNEKLFF
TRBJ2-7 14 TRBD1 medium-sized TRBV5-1 TGCGCCAGCACAAGAGACAGGGACTCCTACGAGCAGTACTTC CASTRDRDSYEQYF
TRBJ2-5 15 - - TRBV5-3 TGTGCCAGCAGCTTAACTGCGTCCCCACAAGAGACCCAGTACTTC CASSLTASPQETQYF
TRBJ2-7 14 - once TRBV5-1 TGCGCCAGCAGCTTGGACAGCGGCTCCTACGAGCAGTACTTC CASSLDSGSYEQYF
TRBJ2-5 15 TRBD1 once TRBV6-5 TGTGCCAGCAGTTCCCGACAGGGGAGAGGGGAGACCCAGTACTTC CASSSRQGRGETQYF
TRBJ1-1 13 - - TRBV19 TGTGCCAGTAATGACAGGTCGAACACTGAAGCTTTCTTT CASNDRSNTEAFF
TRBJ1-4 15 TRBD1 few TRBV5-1 TGCGCCAGCAGCTTGGGGACAGGGGCTAATGAAAAACTGTTTTTT CASSLGTGANEKLFF
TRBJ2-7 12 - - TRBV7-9 TGTGCCAGCAGCGAGTTTACCTACGAGCAGTACTTC CASSEFTYEQYF
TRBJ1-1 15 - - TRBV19 TGTGCCAGCACCGACGATGGGTTTTTCAACACTGAAGCTTTCTTT CASTDDGFFNTEAFF
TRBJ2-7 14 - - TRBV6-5 TGTGCCAGCAGGTTCTCAACAGGGAACTACGAGCAGTACTTC CASRFSTGNYEQYF
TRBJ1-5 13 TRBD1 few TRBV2 TGTGCCAGCGCGGGACAGCGCAATCAGCCCCAGCATTTT CASAGQRNQPQHF
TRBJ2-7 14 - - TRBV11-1 TGTGCCCGCCATCAAGAGGGGAGCTCCTACGAGCAGTACTTC CARHQEGSSYEQYF
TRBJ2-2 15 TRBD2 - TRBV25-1 TGTGCCAGCAGTGAACTAGCGGCAAACACCGGGGAGCTGTTTTTT CASSELAANTGELFF
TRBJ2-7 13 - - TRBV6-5 TGTGCCAGCAGGAGGGGGAATGTCTACGAGCAGTACTTC CASRRGNVYEQYF
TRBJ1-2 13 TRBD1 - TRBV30 TGTGCTCTCGACCGGGACAGGGCCAATGGCTACACCTTC CALDRDRANGYTF
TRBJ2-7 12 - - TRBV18 TGTGCCAGCTCACCAAGCTCCTACGAGCAGTACTTC CASSPSSYEQYF
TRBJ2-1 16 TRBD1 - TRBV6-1 TGTGCCAGCAGTGACGGGACAGCCAGCTCCTACAATGAGCAGTTCTTC CASSDGTASSYNEQFF
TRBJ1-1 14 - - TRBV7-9 TGTGCCAGCAGCTTATCCGGGGGAAACACTGAAGCTTTCTTT CASSLSGGNTEAFF
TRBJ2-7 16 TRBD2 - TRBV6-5 TGTGCCAGCAGTTTAGGGACGGGAGGGAGTTCCTACGAGCAGTACTTC CASSLGTGGSSYEQYF
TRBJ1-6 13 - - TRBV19 TGTGCCAGTAGTATTGCAGGGCGCTCACCCCTCCACTTT CASSIAGRSPLHF